This TCR beta chain was recovered during a study of blood T cell repertoires in COVID-19. Overall study context: Spain, Italy and the United States supplied samples that represented acute and convalescent COVID-19. Sources were T cells, B-cell-depleted T cells, or PBMCs; the material itself was cDNA or gDNA.

V was pared by 4 bases and J by 2 bases, with 4 bases of the junction left unmatched. The CDR3 has 14 residues. CDR1 and CDR2 (germline): SGHTA, FQGNSA. Per the authors' pipeline: Quantification of nucleated cells was approximated via reference gene primer amplification. Measured with immunoSEQ multiplex PCR; TCRdb has only the in-frame clones, and not every one. The DNA was the basis for D and trimming; V, J and clone size are from that table. The sample gives about 100,000 clones, approximately 92% of which show up once; around 5.7% is in the top ten. The rearrangement joins TRBV7-2 to TRBJ2-7; 8 positions agree with TRBD1. This clonotype originated in a man aged 65-85 years with acute or convalescent COVID-19. The sequenced material came from peripheral blood. This chain's CDR3 is CASSSDRGPYEQYF. CDR3 DNA: TGTGCCAGCAGCTCTGACAGGGGCCCCTACGAGCAGTACTTC.